The rows below give T cell receptor beta chains drawn from one sample of a study of response to subunit inactivated influenza vaccine. TCRdb recomputed calls from the RT-PCR reads with MiXCR, one row per CDR3 protein. In the table there are under 750,000 distinct CDR3 sequences, 10% to 15% of which are singletons. The sample consisted of PBMCs from blood, taken on the day of vaccination. Source of these receptors: a man aged 50 or older who received an inactivated influenza vaccine. Both conserved end residues are part of each CDR3. The D gene is left open where the match is weak. For some rows the clone size is stated as once, few or many, or as a class when expanded; others skip it.

>NA|TRBV5-6|TRBJ2-3|TRBD1
CASSPGQEGTQYF
TGTGCCAGCAGCCCGGGACAGGAGGGCACGCAGTATTTT
>few|TRBV28|TRBJ2-5|NA
CASSIGARSSYQETQYF
TGTGCCAGCAGTATCGGGGCTAGGAGTTCTTACCAAGAGACCCAGTACTTC
>NA|TRBV12-3/TRBV12-4|TRBJ2-7|NA
CASSPGLSPYEQYF
TGTGCCAGCAGTCCAGGACTAAGCCCCTACGAGCAGTACTTC
>NA|TRBV13|TRBJ2-5|NA
CASSQQRDIPSRQETQYF
TGTGCCAGCAGCCAACAGAGGGACATACCATCCCGACAAGAGACCCAGTACTTC
>NA|TRBV4-2|TRBJ2-1|NA
CASSQLRTRYNEQFF
TGTGCCAGCAGCCAACTTAGGACCCGCTACAATGAGCAGTTCTTC
>NA|TRBV5-1|TRBJ1-4|TRBD1
CASSLAGTGNEKLFF
TGCGCCAGCAGCTTAGCCGGGACAGGGAATGAAAAACTGTTTTTT
>NA|TRBV27|TRBJ2-1|TRBD2
CASSFDSGGLSYNEQFF
TGTGCCAGCAGTTTCGATAGCGGGGGATTATCCTACAATGAGCAGTTCTTC
>few|TRBV6-5|TRBJ2-6|NA
CASSYSMALANVLTF
TGTGCCAGCAGTTACTCGATGGCTTTAGCCAACGTCCTGACTTTC
>many|TRBV3-1|TRBJ2-5|NA
CASSPTTLASGKETQYF
TGTGCCAGCAGCCCGACTACCTTGGCATCTGGAAAAGAGACCCAGTACTTC
>NA|TRBV4-2|TRBJ2-2|TRBD2
CASSQDRTRSGELFF
TGTGCCAGCAGCCAAGATAGGACTAGGTCCGGGGAGCTGTTTTTT
>NA|TRBV18|TRBJ2-1|TRBD1
CASSSTGGALNEQFF
TGTGCCAGCTCATCGACAGGGGGCGCGTTAAATGAGCAGTTCTTC
>few|TRBV4-3|TRBJ2-5|TRBD1
CASSQQLHYSDRGQETQYF
TGCGCCAGCAGCCAACAACTGCACTATTCGGACAGGGGGCAGGAGACCCAGTACTTC
>NA|TRBV5-1|TRBJ2-1|TRBD2
CASSLGPAGGSYNEQFF
TGCGCCAGCAGCTTGGGGCCAGCGGGGGGATCCTACAATGAGCAGTTCTTC
>many|TRBV6-1|TRBJ2-7|NA
CASSASGGAYEQYF
TGTGCCAGCAGTGCATCCGGGGGAGCCTACGAGCAGTACTTC
>NA|TRBV20-1|TRBJ1-4|NA
CSARRSFNEKLFF
TGCAGTGCCCGGCGCAGTTTTAATGAAAAACTGTTTTTT
>few|TRBV11-2|TRBJ2-5|NA
CASSFDRETQYF
TGTGCCAGCAGCTTCGACCGAGAGACCCAGTACTTC
>few|TRBV20-1|TRBJ2-4|NA
CSAKDIRNQNIQYF
TGCAGTGCTAAGGACATAAGAAACCAAAACATTCAGTACTTC
>few|TRBV20-1|TRBJ2-7|NA
CSAIEGLGSSYEQYF
TGCAGTGCGATTGAGGGCTTGGGGAGCTCCTACGAGCAGTACTTC
>NA|TRBV7-8|TRBJ1-6|NA
CASTSGRHSPLHF
TGTGCCAGCACCTCAGGGCGGCATTCACCCCTCCACTTT
>few|TRBV4-3|TRBJ2-6|NA
CASSQESPTRGANVLTF
TGCGCCAGCAGCCAAGAGTCACCTACTAGGGGGGCCAACGTCCTGACTTTC
>NA|TRBV19|TRBJ1-1|TRBD1
CASSIDRDTEAFF
TGTGCCAGTAGTATTGACAGGGACACTGAAGCTTTCTTT
>NA|TRBV9|TRBJ1-4|NA
CASSGQTNEKLFF
TGTGCCAGCAGCGGACAAACTAATGAAAAACTGTTTTTT
>NA|TRBV4-2|TRBJ2-1|NA
CASSQDVDRSYNEQFF
TGTGCCAGCAGCCAGGACGTGGATCGCTCCTACAATGAGCAGTTCTTC
>NA|TRBV20-1|TRBJ1-1|NA
CSVQEQVGAFF
TGCAGTGTCCAAGAACAGGTGGGAGCTTTCTTT
>NA|TRBV29-1|TRBJ2-7|NA
CSVEDQGSYEQYF
TGCAGCGTTGAAGATCAAGGGTCCTACGAGCAGTACTTC
>NA|TRBV12-3/TRBV12-4|TRBJ2-1|TRBD1
CASCFNPGQGSNEQFF
TGTGCCAGCTGTTTCAATCCGGGACAGGGGTCCAATGAGCAGTTCTTC
>many|TRBV5-1|TRBJ1-3|NA
CASSFGPSGNTIYF
TGCGCCAGCAGCTTCGGCCCCTCTGGAAACACCATATATTTT
>many|TRBV9|TRBJ2-1|NA
CASSDDGSSYNEQFF
TGTGCCAGCAGCGACGACGGGAGCTCCTACAATGAGCAGTTCTTC
>NA|TRBV15|TRBJ2-3|TRBD2
CATSSQERESVDTQYF
TGTGCCACCAGCAGCCAAGAGCGGGAGTCTGTAGATACGCAGTATTTT
>few|TRBV4-3|TRBJ2-3|NA
CASSPQGFALTDTQYF
TGCGCCAGCAGCCCACAGGGTTTCGCCCTCACAGATACGCAGTATTTT
>few|TRBV5-1|TRBJ2-6|TRBD1
CASSWDRPSGANVLTF
TGCGCCAGCAGCTGGGACAGGCCTTCTGGGGCCAACGTCCTGACTTTC
>NA|TRBV12-3/TRBV12-4|TRBJ2-3|TRBD1
CASRAGTAHTDTQYF
TGTGCCAGCAGGGCAGGGACAGCCCACACAGATACGCAGTATTTT
>few|TRBV4-2|TRBJ1-5|NA
CASSQESGLNNQPQHF
TGTGCCAGCAGCCAAGAGTCCGGGTTGAATAATCAGCCCCAGCATTTT
>few|TRBV4-2|TRBJ2-5|NA
CASSQEGGLASETQYF
TGTGCCAGCAGCCAAGAAGGAGGGCTAGCGAGCGAGACCCAGTACTTC
>NA|TRBV7-9|TRBJ2-5|NA
CASSSAYTRGETQYF
TGTGCCAGCAGCTCCGCTTACACCAGGGGTGAGACCCAGTACTTC
>NA|TRBV12-3/TRBV12-4|TRBJ2-1|TRBD2
CASSPTLAGGLPYNEQFF
TGTGCCAGCAGTCCGACCCTAGCGGGGGGACTACCCTACAATGAGCAGTTCTTC
>few|TRBV5-1|TRBJ2-3|NA
CASSSKRAIGTDTQYF
TGCGCCAGCAGCTCTAAGAGGGCTATAGGGACAGATACGCAGTATTTT